Presented here are 4 T cell receptor beta chains from one specimen sequenced in a study of technical replicates of blood from several donors. TCRdb keeps only in-frame clones here, not all; method: immunoSEQ multiplex PCR. In the table there are some 80,000 clones, just over 90% of which are singletons. The sample consisted of T cells isolated from PBMCs. These receptors were collected from a human donor in good health.

The table lists this clone with a count of one. V gene TRBV5-1 combines with J gene TRBJ2-7; 7 positions agree with TRBD1. J gave up 3 bases and V 0 bases, and 6 bases lay outside the gene matches. CDR1 and CDR2 from the germline V gene are SGHRS and YFSETQ. The CDR3 runs to 15 residues. CDR3 bases: TGCGCCAGCAGCTTGGGGACAGGCTACGGCTACGAGCAGTACTTC. Amino acids: CASSLGTGYGYEQYF.

The chain's CDR3 is CASSPWPIPYEQYF. The CDR3 nucleotides read TGCGCCAGCAGCCCCTGGCCAATTCCCTACGAGCAGTACTTC. The J gene is TRBJ2-7, the V gene TRBV4-1; D not certain. The CDR3 consists of 14 residues. V lost 4 bases and J 2 bases, leaving 12 bases between the germline ends. The germline gives CDR1 MGHRA, CDR2 YSYEKL.

V usage is TRBV6-5 and J usage is TRBJ1-6; TRBD1 matches 7 bases. V trimming: 0 bases; J trimming: 4 bases; junction bases outside the gene matches: 3. Germline V gene lookup returns CDR1 MNHEY and CDR2 SVGAGI. This CDR3 contains 16 residues. CDR3 nucleotide sequence: TGTGCCAGCAGTTACTCAGGGACAGCTTATAATTCACCCCTCCACTTT. The encoded protein is CASSYSGTAYNSPLHF.

The chain employs TRBV25-1 and TRBJ2-7; D perhaps matches TRBD1 (5 bases). Trimming cost V 3 bases and J 3 bases, with 12 bases left between them. The germline CDR1 and CDR2 sequences are MGHDK and SYGVNS. This CDR3 region has 14 residues. In nucleotides, the CDR3 is TGTGCCAGCAGTGACACAGGCTCTGACTACGAGCAGTACTTC. Translated: CASSDTGSDYEQYF.